The 25 T cell receptor beta chains reported below all come from one sample, sequenced in a study of blood T cell repertoires in COVID-19 (dated by TCRdb to between 2020 and 2021). Preparation of the library involved the immunoSEQ multiplex PCR assay. Entries here come from immuneACCESS through TCRdb and include only in-frame sequences with V and J called. Some clones fail to appear in such tables; in the studies checked, an unresolved V gene covers under half of the shortfall, and the cause of the remainder is unknown. The table for this sample lists roughly 140,000 clones; about 80% of them were counted only once. The ten largest account for approximately 3.4% of the sample. Sequencing was carried out using peripheral blood. These receptors were obtained from a man aged 65 to 79 who had recovered from COVID-19.

In DNA form, the CDR3 reads TGTGCCAGCAGCTTAAGGGGACAGGCCTACGAGCAGTACTTC. It translates to CASSLRGQAYEQYF. The V gene is TRBV7-2, the J gene TRBJ2-7; 8 nucleotides align to TRBD1. This CDR3 region has 14 residues. Germline lookup yields CDR1 SGHTA and CDR2 FQGNSA. V lost 2 bases, J lost 2 bases, and 2 bases stayed unmatched. The full variable domain, in which reference TRBV7-2 and TRBJ2-7 provide the parts outside the CDR3, is GAGVSQSPSNKVTEKGKDVELRCDPISGHTALYWYRQSLGQGLEFLIYFQGNSAPDKSGLPSDRFSAERTGGSVSTLTIQRTQQEDSAVYLCASSLRGQAYEQYFGPGTRLTVT.

The V call is TRBV6-5, the J call TRBJ1-2; 7 nucleotides line up with TRBD1. Germline lookup yields CDR1 MNHEY and CDR2 SVGAGI. The CDR3 covers 15 residues. The junction had 11 bases not matched to a gene; V was cut back by 5 bases and J by 5 bases. The CDR3 nucleotides read TGTGCCAGCAGTCCCATAGGGGCAGGGGGATATGGCTACACCTTC. This codes for CASSPIGAGGYGYTF.

The chain is built from TRBV7-3 and TRBJ2-5; 11 nucleotides agree with TRBD2. The ends lost 0 bases at V and 3 bases at J; junction bases unmatched: 0. The CDR3 has 15 amino acids. Germline values: CDR1 SGHTA, CDR2 FQGTGA. CDR3 coding DNA: TGTGCCAGCAGCTTAACGGGACTAGCGGAAGAGACCCAGTACTTC. Translation gives CASSLTGLAEETQYF.

The chain carries TRBV7-7 and TRBJ2-1; TRBD2 aligns across 11 bases. The germline V gene encodes CDR1 SSHAT and CDR2 FNYEAQ (reference sequence). Losses at the gene ends were 5 bases for V and 8 bases for J; bases not matched to a gene: 2. This CDR3 spans 13 amino acids. The CDR3 DNA follows: TGTGCCAGCAGCGCGGGACTAGCGGATGAGCAGTTCTTC. Its translation is CASSAGLADEQFF.

This sequence joins TRBV14 and TRBJ2-1; D perhaps matches TRBD2 (6 bases). The CDR3 has 17 amino acids. The ends were cut back, 2 bases at V and 7 bases at J, with 21 bases in the middle. The germline gives CDR1 SGHDN, CDR2 FVKESK. CDR3 region: CASSQSFQAWAGNEQFF. In DNA, the CDR3 is TGTGCCAGCAGCCAAAGTTTTCAGGCTTGGGCGGGGAATGAGCAGTTCTTC.

The rearrangement links TRBV6-6 to TRBJ1-1; maybe TRBD1 (6 bases). The CDR3 has 17 amino acids. Trimming left V 5 bases short and J 1 base short, with 20 bases between. CDR1 is MNHNY and CDR2 is SVGAGI in the germline V gene (reference sequence). CDR3 in amino acids: CASSPGPRQAWNTEAFF. DNA for the CDR3: TGTGCCAGCAGTCCTGGTCCCCGACAGGCGTGGAACACTGAAGCTTTCTTT.

The chain couples TRBV10-3 to TRBJ1-1, with 8 bases matching TRBD1. V was pared by 8 bases and J by 6 bases, with 11 bases of the junction left unmatched. The CDR3 is made up of 14 amino acids. The germline gives CDR1 ENHRY, CDR2 SYGVKD. Here the CDR3 reads CAIRRTGQESEAFF. CDR3 sequence (DNA): TGTGCCATCCGACGGACGGGACAGGAGTCTGAAGCTTTCTTT.

This chain links TRBV19 with TRBJ2-7; D uncertain. Trimming cost V 2 bases and J 0 bases, with 11 bases left between them. The CDR3 is 15 amino acids. Germline V gives CDR1 LNHDA, CDR2 SQIVND (reference sequence). The CDR3 DNA reads as TGTGCCAGTAGTATATACGCGGAGAGCTCCTACGAGCAGTACTTC. Protein: CASSIYAESSYEQYF.

The chain uses TRBV7-9 and TRBJ1-1; possibly TRBD1 for D (6 bases). The V end was cut by 7 bases, the J end by 5 bases, with 14 bases between. From germline, CDR1 is SEHNR and CDR2 FQNEAQ (reference sequence). CDR3 size: 13 residues. DNA for the CDR3: TGTGCCAGCACCTCTACAGGGACGACTGAAGCTTTCTTT. It encodes CASTSTGTTEAFF.

The chain's CDR3 is CASSSPASGENIQYF. The DNA of the CDR3 is TGTGCCAGCAGCTCTCCCGCTAGCGGTGAAAACATTCAGTACTTC. The chain has TRBV5-4 and TRBJ2-4, with 7 bases aligning to TRBD2. From germline, CDR1 is SGHNT and CDR2 YYREEE (reference sequence). This CDR3 spans 15 amino acids. V was clipped by 3 bases and J by 5 bases; unmatched bases: 8.

This clone turned up a few times. This chain links TRBV7-9 with TRBJ1-1; D may be TRBD1 (6 bases). CDR1 SEHNR and CDR2 FQNEAQ come from the germline V gene (reference sequence). The CDR3 runs to 15 residues. Trimming pared 0 bases from V and 7 bases from J, leaving 15 bases between. In DNA, the CDR3 is TGTGCCAGCAGCTTAGCGCCCAGGGGCTACGGTGAAGCTTTCTTT. It codes for CASSLAPRGYGEAFF.

The chain has TRBV9 and TRBJ2-7; TRBD2 agrees at 12 bases. CDR3 length: 16 amino acids. Trimming took 0 bases from V and 2 from J; bases not matched to a gene: 3. Germline assignment: CDR1 SGDLS and CDR2 YYNGEE. The CDR3 DNA reads as TGTGCCAGCAGCGTAGGACTAGCGGGAGTAACCTACGAGCAGTACTTC. This gives the protein CASSVGLAGVTYEQYF.

This rearrangement joins TRBV3-1 (or the pseudogene TRBV3-2) to TRBJ2-2, with 9 bases lining up with TRBD1. Germline assignment: CDR1 LGHDT and CDR2 YNNKEL (reference sequence). The CDR3 contains 14 residues. The junction had 2 bases not matched to a gene; V was cut back by 3 bases and J by 6 bases. For the CDR3, the DNA is TGTGCCAGCAGCCAGTGGACAGGGGCCGGGGAGCTGTTTTTT. Its protein product is CASSQWTGAGELFF.

V and J are TRBV13 and TRBJ2-7; 8 bases agree with TRBD2. The CDR3 loop spans 14 amino acids. V shed 5 bases and J 5 bases; nucleotides not matched to a gene: 8. Germline loops: CDR1 PRHDT, CDR2 FYEKMQ (reference sequence). The CDR3 protein is CASSRRGGKNEQYF. Written as DNA, the CDR3 is TGTGCCAGCAGCCGCCGGGGGGGTAAGAACGAGCAGTACTTC.

This sequence joins TRBV9 and TRBJ2-1, with 7 bases identical to TRBD2. The CDR3 length is 16 residues. CDR1 and CDR2 from the germline V gene are SGDLS and YYNGEE. Germline trimming cut 0 bases from V and 8 bases from J; bases unmatched to any gene: 11. CDR3 loop: CASSVDGGGEAYEQFF. The CDR3 DNA reads TGTGCCAGCAGCGTAGATGGGGGAGGGGAGGCTTATGAGCAGTTCTTC.

V is TRBV19 and J is TRBJ2-3, with 9 bases that match TRBD1. The CDR3 contains 15 residues. With V trimmed by 6 bases and J by 6 bases, 10 bases remained unmatched. Germline assignment: CDR1 LNHDA and CDR2 SQIVND (reference sequence). The CDR3 nucleotides read TGTGCCAGTAGGGGACAGGGTCGATTATGGGATACGCAGTATTTT. Translation: CASRGQGRLWDTQYF.

This sequence joins TRBV2 and TRBJ2-1; D gene ambiguous. The V gene's germline CDR1 is SNHLY and CDR2 FYNNEI. This CDR3 has 15 residues. The V and J ends lost 6 bases and 1 base respectively, with 13 bases between them. DNA of the CDR3: TGTGCCAGCAGCGTCGACAACTGGTCCTACAATGAGCAGTTCTTC. It encodes CASSVDNWSYNEQFF.

This chain uses TRBV27 with TRBJ1-5; D remains unclear. CDR1 and CDR2 (germline): MNHEY, SMNVEV (reference sequence). The CDR3 is 12 amino acids. V gave up 3 bases and J gave up 6 bases, with 6 bases separating them. The CDR3, as DNA: TGTGCCAGCAGTTTTTCCGGTCAGCCCCAGCATTTT. Protein: CASSFSGQPQHF.

V usage is TRBV5-4 and J usage is TRBJ2-5; TRBD2 matches at 15 bases. V dropped 4 bases and J dropped 5; count of bases not matched to a gene: 6. CDR1 is SGHNT and CDR2 is YYREEE in the germline V gene (reference sequence). CDR3 size: 16 residues. CDR3 loop: CASSPGLAGGGETQYF. The CDR3 bases are TGTGCCAGCAGCCCGGGACTAGCGGGAGGTGGGGAGACCCAGTACTTC.

This clone occurred a few times. The V and J genes are TRBV9 and TRBJ2-1; TRBD2 is a possible D gene (7 bases). The CDR3 consists of 15 residues. V dropped 4 bases and J dropped 2 bases, with 13 bases sitting between them. In germline, CDR1 is SGDLS, CDR2 YYNGEE. The CDR3 DNA follows: TGTGCCAGCAGCCCACGGGGGGCGGCCTACAATGAGCAGTTCTTC. This translates into CASSPRGAAYNEQFF.

In its sample, this clone was seen a few times. This chain uses TRBV24-1 with TRBJ2-5; TRBD1 matches at 9 bases. V dropped 3 bases and J dropped 4; count of bases not matched to a gene: 11. Germline values: CDR1 KGHDR, CDR2 SFDVKD. The CDR3 sequence is 17 residues long. CDR3 DNA sequence: TGTGCCACCAGTGATCCGGGACAGGGTTTAGGAGGAGAGACCCAGTACTTC. It encodes CATSDPGQGLGGETQYF.

This clone was detected only a few times. This chain connects TRBV6-5 to TRBJ2-7, with D tentatively TRBD1 (5 bases). Trimming removed 6 bases at V and 5 bases at J, with 14 bases between. Germline V gene lookup returns CDR1 MNHEY and CDR2 SVGAGI. CDR3 size: 13 residues. The CDR3 region is CASRRQPLDEQYF. The CDR3 DNA is TGTGCCAGCAGAAGACAGCCTCTCGACGAGCAGTACTTC.

The J gene is TRBJ1-2, the V gene TRBV28; D is perhaps TRBD1 (6 bases). The germline V gene has CDR1 MDHEN and CDR2 SYDVKM. CDR3 size: 13 residues. Trimming removed 6 bases from V and 3 bases from J, with 11 bases in between. DNA for the CDR3: TGTGCCAGCAGACTACCAGGGGACTATGGCTACACCTTC. Translation gives CASRLPGDYGYTF.

This clone was observed many times. This rearrangement joins TRBV29-1 to TRBJ1-2, with 8 bases matching TRBD1. This CDR3 is built from 11 residues. The junction had 3 bases not matched to a gene; V was cut back by 6 bases and J by 6 bases. Germline CDR1 and CDR2: SQVTM and ANQGSEA. This CDR3 reads CSVGTGNGYTF. As DNA, the CDR3 is TGCAGCGTGGGGACAGGCAATGGCTACACCTTC.

CDR3 sequence: CASKRDRATDTQYF. The DNA for the CDR3 is TGCGCCAGCAAGCGGGACAGGGCCACAGATACGCAGTATTTT. The chain is built from TRBV23-1 and TRBJ2-3; 9 nucleotides match TRBD1. TRBV23-1 is an open reading frame whose function is uncertain. The V and J ends lost 7 bases and 2 bases, in that order; junction bases with no gene match: 4. The CDR3 is 14 amino acids.